This TCR beta chain was captured by sequencing in a study of blood T cell repertoires in COVID-19. The protocol was immunoSEQ multiplex PCR, while the TCRdb copy is restricted to in-frame clones and leaves out a portion. This sample has about 190,000 clones, with roughly 80% found just once. Trimming removed 4 bases at V and 5 bases at J, with 17 bases between. The CDR3 is made up of 15 amino acids. The germline V gene encodes CDR1 SGHAT and CDR2 FQNNGV. Specimen: peripheral blood. The sequence came from a woman in her forties or fifties with acute or convalescent COVID-19. The J gene is TRBJ1-1, the V gene TRBV11-2; D is undetermined. For the CDR3, the DNA is TGTGCCAGCAGCTCCCATGGTGGGAGTGGGACTGAAGCTTTCTTT. Translating it yields CASSSHGGSGTEAFF.